A single sample gave rise to the 19 T cell receptor beta chains below, sequenced in a study of CD8 T cells in Susac syndrome. It was with random hexamers that roughly 0.5 to 1 ug RNA was reverse transcribed. A single record per CDR3 protein comes from TCRdb applying MiXCR to the immunoSEQ multiplex PCR reads. The data show roughly 130,000 distinct CDR3 sequences, with 90% to 95% seen just once and approximately 0.12% held by the top ten. The sequencing input was CD4+ T cells from PBMCs. Every receptor here comes from a human donor in good health.

The rearrangement joins TRBV18 to TRBJ2-7; 8 nucleotides align to TRBD1. V lost 3 bases to trimming and J lost 3 bases; unmatched junction nucleotides: 7. This CDR3 is built from 15 residues. Germline loops: CDR1 KGHSH, CDR2 LQKENI. The CDR3 nucleotides are TGTGCCAGCTCACCTATCAGGACAGGGAACTACGAGCAGTACTTC. Translation: CASSPIRTGNYEQYF.

The CDR3 protein is CASSLSGGSGANVLTF. The CDR3 DNA reads as TGTGCCAGCAGCTTATCAGGGGGCTCTGGGGCCAACGTCCTGACTTTC. The J gene is TRBJ2-6, the V gene TRBV7-9, with 7 bases matching TRBD1. Per the germline V gene, CDR1 is SEHNR and CDR2 is FQNEAQ (reference sequence). The CDR3 length is 16 residues. V was clipped by 2 bases and J by 0 bases; unmatched bases: 1.

The chain uses TRBV10-3 and TRBJ2-1; 7 positions match TRBD2. Germline CDR1 and CDR2: ENHRY and SYGVKD. The CDR3 consists of 14 residues. J was trimmed by 0 bases and V by 10 bases; bases with no gene match: 6. CDR3 amino acids: CATVGGSSYNEQFF. In nucleotides, the CDR3 is TGTGCCACCGTGGGCGGGAGCTCCTACAATGAGCAGTTCTTC.

The V gene is TRBV24-1, the J gene TRBJ2-1, with TRBD1 identical over 10 bases. J lost 2 bases, V lost 10 bases, and 7 bases had no gene match. The CDR3 is made up of 15 amino acids. Germline V CDR1 and CDR2: KGHDR, SFDVKD. Here the CDR3 DNA reads TGTGCCACGGCGAGACAGGGGGCGGCCTACAATGAGCAGTTCTTC. As protein: CATARQGAAYNEQFF.

This clonotype appeared once. V and J are TRBV7-2 and TRBJ1-2; the D is unclear. In germline, CDR1 is SGHTA, CDR2 FQGNSA. The CDR3 sequence is 16 residues long. V lost 1 base, J lost 0 bases, and 12 bases lay in between. The CDR3 region has the DNA TGTGCCAGCAGCTTAGGGCTCGCAGAGGCTAACTATGGCTACACCTTC. Encoded protein: CASSLGLAEANYGYTF. Full variable domain (remainder filled in from reference TRBV7-2 and TRBJ1-2): GAGVSQSPSNKVTEKGKDVELRCDPISGHTALYWYRQSLGQGLEFLIYFQGNSAPDKSGLPSDRFSAERTGGSVSTLTIQRTQQEDSAVYLCASSLGLAEANYGYTFGSGTRLTVV.

This chain links TRBV18 with TRBJ1-5, with 10 bases fitting TRBD1. Germline CDR1 KGHSH, CDR2 LQKENI. With 9 bases clipped from V and 6 bases from J, the junction kept 8 bases outside the gene matches. This CDR3 contains 14 residues. CDR3 nucleotides: TGTGCCAGTTCCTTCGACAGGGGGCCTCAGCCCCAGCATTTT. It translates to CASSFDRGPQPQHF. Variable domain in full (rest from reference TRBV18 and TRBJ1-5): NAGVMQNPRHLVRRRGQEARLRCSPMKGHSHVYWYRQLPEEGLKFMVYLQKENIIDESGMPKERFSAEFPKEGPSILRIQQVVRGDSAAYFCASSFDRGPQPQHFGDGTRLSIL.

In its sample, this clonotype was seen once. V and J are TRBV20-1 and TRBJ2-1; 8 nucleotides match TRBD2. The CDR3 is made up of 14 amino acids. Germline CDR1 and CDR2: DFQATT and SNEGSKA (reference sequence). V was clipped by 7 bases and J by 10 bases; unmatched bases: 15. The CDR3 nucleotides read TGCAGTGGCGTTATTGACGGGAGGGCCGGGGAGCAGTTCTTC. This gives the protein CSGVIDGRAGEQFF.

The chain couples TRBV3-1 to TRBJ1-1; D not resolved. The V end lost 4 bases, the J end lost 1 base, and 13 bases lay between the germline ends. The CDR3 consists of 15 residues. In germline, CDR1 is LGHDT, CDR2 YNNKEL (reference sequence). The CDR3 nucleotides read TGTGCCAGCAGCCCCCTGGGAGTTCCGAACACTGAAGCTTTCTTT. This translates into CASSPLGVPNTEAFF.

The V gene is TRBV7-2, the J gene TRBJ1-5, with 11 nucleotides matching TRBD1. This CDR3 contains 15 residues. Germline V gene sequence: CDR1 SGHTA, CDR2 FQGNSA. J lost 7 bases, V lost 1 base, and 3 bases had no gene match. CDR3: CASSLGTGGGQPQHF. In DNA form, the CDR3 reads TGTGCCAGCAGCTTAGGGACAGGGGGCGGCCAGCCCCAGCATTTT.

This clonotype was observed once. This sequence joins TRBV4-1 and TRBJ2-7; D is undetermined. Trimming left V 1 base short and J 0 bases short, with 7 bases between. Germline V CDR1 and CDR2: MGHRA, YSYEKL. The CDR3 sequence is 14 residues long. CDR3 nucleotides: TGCGCCAGCAGCCAAGTTTCAAGCTCCTACGAGCAGTACTTC. Protein sequence: CASSQVSSSYEQYF.

The V and J genes are TRBV6-2 or TRBV6-3 and TRBJ1-1, with a weak D call TRBD1 (5 bases). The CDR3 covers 13 residues. Germline assignment: CDR1 MNHEY and CDR2 SVGEGT. Trimming stripped 4 bases from V and 3 bases from J, with 9 bases between. The CDR3 sequence: CASSFAGYTEAFF. CDR3 coding DNA: TGTGCCAGCAGTTTCGCAGGGTACACTGAAGCTTTCTTT.

The chain recombines TRBV29-1 with TRBJ1-2, with unresolved D. Germline assignment: CDR1 SQVTM and CDR2 ANQGSEA. The CDR3 extends over 12 amino acids. Trimming took 4 bases from V and 2 from J, leaving 8 bases between them. CDR3 residues: CSVVRSNYGYTF. Written as DNA, the CDR3 is TGCAGCGTTGTCAGGTCCAACTATGGCTACACCTTC.

The chain is built from TRBV3-1 and TRBJ2-2; no reliable D call. Trimming took off 2 bases at V and 1 base at J, with 8 bases between the two ends. The CDR3 extends over 15 amino acids. Germline values: CDR1 LGHDT, CDR2 YNNKEL (reference sequence). The CDR3 nucleotides are TGTGCCAGCAGCCAATGGGCAGTGAACACCGGGGAGCTGTTTTTT. Translating it yields CASSQWAVNTGELFF.

The V and J genes are TRBV9 and TRBJ2-3; D might be TRBD1 or TRBD2, each matching 6 bases. The V end lost 4 bases, the J end lost 5 bases, and 14 bases lay between the germline ends. The CDR3 contains 14 residues. Germline V gives CDR1 SGDLS, CDR2 YYNGEE. The CDR3, as DNA: TGTGCCAGCAGCCCCGGAGGGGGACTAGATACGCAGTATTTT. Its translation: CASSPGGGLDTQYF.

This chain uses TRBV7-9 with TRBJ2-7; D possibly corresponds to TRBD1 (5 bases). CDR1 and CDR2 (germline): SEHNR, FQNEAQ (reference sequence). Between the trimmed V and J ends, which lost 6 bases and 3 bases, there was a span of 18 bases. The CDR3 has 15 residues. For the CDR3, the DNA is TGTGCCAGCAGGGATGGACCAGGGTCTCTCTACGAGCAGTACTTC. This codes for CASRDGPGSLYEQYF.

This chain joins TRBV6-2 or TRBV6-3 and TRBJ1-5, with D unclear. V lost 6 bases to trimming and J lost 7 bases, with 13 bases between them. In germline, CDR1 is MNHEY, CDR2 SVGEGT. This CDR3 spans 13 amino acids. The DNA for the CDR3 is TGTGCCAGCAGCTGGACCTTGGGGCAGCCCCAGCATTTT. Protein: CASSWTLGQPQHF.

CDR3 DNA: TGCGCCAGCAGCTTGGTATTCGCGAGTTCAGGGAGCTCCTACGAGCAGTACTTC. Protein product: CASSLVFASSGSSYEQYF. The rearrangement links TRBV5-1 to TRBJ2-7; either TRBD1 or TRBD2 may supply D (5 bases each). Germline V CDR1 and CDR2: SGHRS, YFSETQ. There are 18 residues in the CDR3. Trimming stripped 0 bases from V and 0 bases from J, with 19 bases between.

In its sample, this clonotype was seen once. The V and J genes are TRBV7-2 and TRBJ2-1, with a weak D call TRBD2 (5 bases). CDR3 length equals 15 residues. Germline V gives CDR1 SGHTA, CDR2 FQGNSA. Trimming removed 1 base at V and 0 bases at J, with 7 bases between. The CDR3 bases are TGTGCCAGCAGCTTAGTGGCGGGCTCCTACAATGAGCAGTTCTTC. Translation: CASSLVAGSYNEQFF.

V and J are TRBV6-1 and TRBJ2-7; D perhaps matches TRBD1 (5 bases). Germline CDR1 reads MNHNS; CDR2 reads SASEGT. This CDR3 contains 13 residues. Trimming shortened V by 2 bases and J by 4 bases, and 9 bases separated the two germline ends. The CDR3 bases are TGTGCCAGCAGTGAATTTGGGGCTTACGAGCAGTACTTC. It is translated as CASSEFGAYEQYF.